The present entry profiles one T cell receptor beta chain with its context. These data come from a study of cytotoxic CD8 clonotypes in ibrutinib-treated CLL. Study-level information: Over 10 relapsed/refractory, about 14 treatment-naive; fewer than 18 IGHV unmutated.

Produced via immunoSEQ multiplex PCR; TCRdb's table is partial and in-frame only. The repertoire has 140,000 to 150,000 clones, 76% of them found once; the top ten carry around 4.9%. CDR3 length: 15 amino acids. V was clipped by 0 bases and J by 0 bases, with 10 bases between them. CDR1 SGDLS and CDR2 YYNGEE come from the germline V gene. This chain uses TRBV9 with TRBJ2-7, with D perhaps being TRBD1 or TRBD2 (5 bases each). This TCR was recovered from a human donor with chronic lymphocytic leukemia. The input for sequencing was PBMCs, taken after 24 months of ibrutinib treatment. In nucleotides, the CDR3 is TGTGCCAGCAGCGTAGGAGGGACGAGCTCCTACGAGCAGTACTTC. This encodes CASSVGGTSSYEQYF.